Below, 27 T cell receptor beta chains from the same sample are listed, as sequenced in a study of identical twins. From the 5' RACE reads, TCRdb called clonotypes with MiXCR, one entry per CDR3 protein. The data contain 550,000 to 700,000 distinct CDR3 sequences, less than 25% of them singletons. A further study also used this sample, focusing on T cells expressing NK-cell markers.

The sample consisted of PBMCs. These receptors were taken from a woman younger than 30 in good health.

V usage is TRBV9 and J usage is TRBJ1-1; TRBD1 is a possible D gene (5 bases). Germline V CDR1 and CDR2: SGDLS, YYNGEE. Trimming took off 4 bases at V and 7 bases at J, with 20 bases between the two ends. This CDR3 region has 15 residues. The CDR3 protein is CASSSEVGGMGEAFF. The CDR3 nucleotides are TGTGCCAGCAGCTCAGAGGTTGGGGGTATGGGTGAAGCTTTCTTT.

The gene calls are TRBV7-8 and TRBJ1-2; 10 bases fit TRBD1. The CDR3 consists of 14 residues. V lost 5 bases, J lost 8 bases, and 8 bases stayed unmatched. The germline gives CDR1 SGHVS, CDR2 FQNEAQ. The CDR3 bases are TGTGCCAGCAGCACCGGAGGACAGGGGGACGGCTACACCTTC. Its translation: CASSTGGQGDGYTF.

This chain links TRBV29-1 with TRBJ2-2, with TRBD2 as a possible D gene (6 bases). Germline-derived CDR1 and CDR2 are SQVTM and ANQGSEA. V was shortened by 5 bases and J by 6 bases, with 13 bases between the two germline ends. The CDR3 extends over 13 amino acids. CDR3 sequence: CSVYLSGSGELFF. Here the CDR3 DNA reads TGCAGCGTTTACTTGAGCGGGTCCGGGGAGCTGTTTTTT.

The chain uses TRBV7-6 and TRBJ2-1; TRBD2 is a possible D gene (5 bases). The CDR3 contains 15 residues. V was trimmed by 5 bases and J by 2 bases, leaving 13 bases between them. Looked up from germline, CDR1 is SGHVS and CDR2 is FNYEAQ. CDR3 sequence reads: CASSLGRATYNEQFF. CDR3 sequence (DNA): TGTGCCAGCAGCCTCGGGCGGGCCACCTACAATGAGCAGTTCTTC.

The J gene is TRBJ2-1, the V gene TRBV7-2, with 11 bases that match TRBD2. The CDR3 has 16 amino acids. V was clipped by 5 bases and J by 4 bases; unmatched bases: 7. The germline V gene encodes CDR1 SGHTA and CDR2 FQGNSA. The chain's CDR3 is CASSAIAGGQYNEQFF. Here the CDR3 DNA reads TGTGCCAGCAGCGCCATAGCGGGAGGGCAATACAATGAGCAGTTCTTC. Full variable domain (outside the CDR3, taken from reference TRBV7-2 and TRBJ2-1): GAGVSQSPSNKVTEKGKDVELRCDPISGHTALYWYRQSLGQGLEFLIYFQGNSAPDKSGLPSDRFSAERTGGSVSTLTIQRTQQEDSAVYLCASSAIAGGQYNEQFFGPGTRLTVL.

The V and J genes are TRBV5-1 and TRBJ1-1; D unresolved. The CDR3 consists of 15 residues. In germline, CDR1 is SGHRS, CDR2 YFSETQ. Trimming cost V 4 bases and J 5 bases, with 18 bases left between them. CDR3 nucleotide sequence: TGCGCCAGCAGCCCCGGTGACCGGGATCGTACTGAAGCTTTCTTT. Its translation is CASSPGDRDRTEAFF.

The CDR3 reads CASSPSGIRYEQYF. The CDR3 nucleotides are TGTGCCAGCAGCCCTAGCGGGATAAGGTACGAGCAGTACTTC. The chain employs TRBV7-9 and TRBJ2-7; 9 bases fit TRBD2. Germline assignment: CDR1 SEHNR and CDR2 FQNEAQ (reference sequence). The CDR3 is 14 residues long. Losses at the gene ends were 5 bases for V and 4 bases for J; bases not matched to a gene: 6.

This clonotype occurred a few times. This could be a read error, since a much larger clone is one nucleotide away. The chain links TRBV20-1 to TRBJ2-1, with 7 bases aligning to TRBD2. Germline V gene sequence: CDR1 DFQATT, CDR2 SNEGSKA (reference sequence). The junction had 12 bases not matched to a gene; V was cut back by 3 bases and J by 10 bases. CDR3 length: 14 residues. CDR3 sequence reads: CSARAGAEAEEQFF. The CDR3 DNA reads TGCAGTGCTAGGGCGGGAGCGGAAGCGGAAGAGCAGTTCTTC.

This clonotype appeared once. The genes are TRBV27 and TRBJ1-2; TRBD1 aligns across 8 bases. The CDR3 loop spans 15 amino acids. The V and J ends lost 4 bases and 4 bases, in that order; junction bases with no gene match: 8. Germline lookup yields CDR1 MNHEY and CDR2 SMNVEV (reference sequence). The CDR3 DNA is TGTGCCAGCAGTTCCGGACAGGGCTGGGGCTATGGCTACACCTTC. Protein product: CASSSGQGWGYGYTF.

This clonotype was observed a few times. The chain couples TRBV3-1 to TRBJ2-7; D unresolved. Germline V lookup: CDR1 LGHDT, CDR2 YNNKEL (reference sequence). This CDR3 is 12 amino acids long. V was clipped by 2 bases and J by 3 bases, with 5 bases between them. The CDR3 here is CASSQNIYEQYF. In DNA, the CDR3 is TGTGCCAGCAGCCAAAACATCTACGAGCAGTACTTC.

This chain uses TRBV2 with TRBJ2-1; maybe TRBD1 (5 bases). Trimming pared 4 bases from V and 8 bases from J, leaving 27 bases between. CDR1 and CDR2 from the germline V gene are SNHLY and FYNNEI. The CDR3 loop spans 18 amino acids. CDR3 residues: CASSVESDTRRLSYEQFF. In DNA form, the CDR3 reads TGTGCCAGCAGTGTTGAGTCGGACACCCGCCGATTATCATATGAGCAGTTCTTC.

The rearrangement uses TRBV5-5 and TRBJ1-1; weak D call: TRBD1 (5 bases). V lost 4 bases and J lost 0, with 16 bases in between. CDR1 SGHKS and CDR2 YYEKEE come from the germline V gene (reference sequence). This CDR3 spans 16 amino acids. CDR3: CASSLAEGLVNTEAFF. CDR3 DNA: TGTGCCAGCAGCCTCGCCGAGGGGCTAGTGAACACTGAAGCTTTCTTT.

This clonotype turned up a few times. The genes are TRBV12-3 or TRBV12-4 and TRBJ2-1; D perhaps matches TRBD1 (6 bases). This CDR3 contains 14 residues. The V and J ends lost 5 bases and 7 bases respectively, with 15 bases between them. The DNA for the CDR3 is TGTGCCAGCAGTGCGGCCGGGACAACGAATGAGCAGTTCTTC. It codes for CASSAAGTTNEQFF.

The sample holds a few counts of this clonotype. This chain joins TRBV20-1 and TRBJ2-7; D is possibly TRBD2 (6 bases). The CDR3 is 14 residues long. Germline V gives CDR1 DFQATT, CDR2 SNEGSKA (reference sequence). The ends were cut back, 6 bases at V and 4 bases at J, with 19 bases in the middle. Here the CDR3 DNA reads TGCAGTGCCCGATCCTTGGAGGGGAGGTACGAGCAGTACTTC. It translates to CSARSLEGRYEQYF.

This chain uses TRBV5-1 with TRBJ2-5; TRBD1 is a possible D gene (6 bases). CDR1 and CDR2 from the germline V gene are SGHRS and YFSETQ. Trimming took 4 bases from V and 5 from J, leaving 12 bases between them. The CDR3 runs to 13 residues. The CDR3 DNA is TGCGCCAGCAGCCCCACAGGGTACGAGACCCAGTACTTC. Translating it yields CASSPTGYETQYF.

The table lists this clonotype with a few counts. The chain uses TRBV20-1 and TRBJ2-1; D call uncertain. Trimming left V 1 base short and J 0 bases short, with 13 bases between. This CDR3 is built from 16 residues. Looked up from germline, CDR1 is DFQATT and CDR2 is SNEGSKA (reference sequence). CDR3: CSARGGEADSYNEQFF. In nucleotides, the CDR3 is TGCAGTGCTAGAGGTGGTGAGGCTGACTCCTACAATGAGCAGTTCTTC.

This clonotype was observed at least ten times. The V call is TRBV27, the J call TRBJ2-7; unclear D gene. The V end was cut by 6 bases, the J end by 2 bases, with 11 bases between. The CDR3 totals 13 residues. Germline assignment: CDR1 MNHEY and CDR2 SMNVEV (reference sequence). In DNA, the CDR3 is TGTGCCAGCAGCCCAGTCATGGCCTACGAGCAGTACTTC. Its translation is CASSPVMAYEQYF.

This clonotype was seen only a few times. This rearrangement joins TRBV14 to TRBJ2-7; D may correspond to TRBD1 or TRBD2 (5 bases each). This CDR3 is 12 amino acids long. Germline CDR1 reads SGHDN; CDR2 reads FVKESK. Trimming removed 3 bases from V and 5 bases from J, with 8 bases in between. In DNA, the CDR3 is TGTGCCAGCAGCCAGGGGACCCACGAGCAGTACTTC. Encoded protein: CASSQGTHEQYF.

This clonotype was detected only a few times. The chain recombines TRBV5-1 with TRBJ2-1; 12 bases agree with TRBD2. Germline V lookup: CDR1 SGHRS, CDR2 YFSETQ. The CDR3 extends over 15 amino acids. The junction had 6 bases not matched to a gene; V was cut back by 6 bases and J by 5 bases. CDR3 sequence (DNA): TGCGCCAGCACCAAACTAGCGGGAGGAGACAATGAGCAGTTCTTC. Amino acid sequence: CASTKLAGGDNEQFF.

This clonotype appeared many times. This chain connects TRBV20-1 to TRBJ2-3; 8 nucleotides match TRBD2. V dropped 3 bases and J dropped 2; count of bases not matched to a gene: 1. Germline V gene sequence: CDR1 DFQATT, CDR2 SNEGSKA (reference sequence). This CDR3 spans 13 amino acids. CDR3 residues: CSASGGATDTQYF. Written as DNA, the CDR3 is TGCAGTGCTAGCGGGGGGGCCACAGATACGCAGTATTTT.

This clonotype appeared a few times. The gene calls are TRBV9 and TRBJ1-2; D unresolved. CDR1 and CDR2 (germline): SGDLS, YYNGEE. This CDR3 has 13 residues. Deletions cut 4 bases from V and 8 bases from J, with 15 bases between. The CDR3 DNA reads as TGTGCCAGCAGCCAAAGGGAGGGTAGGGGCTACACCTTC. It specifies CASSQREGRGYTF.

This clonotype was counted ten times or more. The gene calls are TRBV3-1 and TRBJ2-2; D gene unclear. V lost 2 bases and J 6 bases, leaving 7 bases between the germline ends. CDR1 and CDR2 from the germline V gene are LGHDT and YNNKEL (reference sequence). The CDR3 is 13 residues long. The CDR3 sequence: CASSQLTAGELFF. The CDR3 coding sequence is TGTGCCAGCAGCCAACTGACCGCCGGGGAGCTGTTTTTT. The full variable domain, in which reference TRBV3-1 and TRBJ2-2 provide the parts outside the CDR3, is DTAVSQTPKYLVTQMGNDKSIKCEQNLGHDTMYWYKQDSKKFLKIMFSYNNKELIINETVPNRFSPKSPDKAHLNLHINSLELGDSAVYFCASSQLTAGELFFGEGSRLTVL.

This clonotype occurred a few times. The chain uses TRBV7-9 and TRBJ1-2; D unclear. The CDR3 totals 13 residues. V was shortened by 4 bases and J by 3 bases, with 9 bases between the two germline ends. CDR1 SEHNR and CDR2 FQNEAQ come from the germline V gene (reference sequence). The CDR3 loop is CASSSSQHYGYTF. The CDR3 DNA reads TGTGCCAGCAGCTCCAGCCAGCACTATGGCTACACCTTC. Based on the CDR3 plus reference TRBV7-9 and TRBJ1-2, the full variable domain is DTGVSQNPRHKITKRGQNVTFRCDPISEHNRLYWYRQTLGQGPEFLTYFQNEAQLEKSRLLSDRFSAERPKGSFSTLEIQRTEQGDSAMYLCASSSSQHYGYTFGSGTRLTVV.

The table lists this clonotype with a count of one. CDR3 sequence reads: CAIKGTSGSYEQYF. CDR3 DNA: TGTGCCATCAAGGGTACTAGCGGCTCCTACGAGCAGTACTTC. This chain connects TRBV10-3 to TRBJ2-7; 8 nucleotides align to TRBD2. The CDR3 totals 14 residues. Per the germline V gene, CDR1 is ENHRY and CDR2 is SYGVKD. V was clipped by 7 bases and J by 0 bases; unmatched bases: 5.

Details on this clonotype: This clone may be a read error of a much larger clone one base away. The chain uses TRBV29-1 and TRBJ2-1, with D possibly called TRBD1 or TRBD2 (5 bases each). Germline CDR1 is SQVTM and CDR2 is ANQGSEA. The CDR3 loop spans 12 amino acids. CDR3 residues: CSERGRNNVQFF. The CDR3 DNA reads TGCAGCGAAAGGGGACGGAACAATGTGCAGTTCTTC.

A few counts support this clonotype. CDR3 residues: CASSQSKLGNYEQYF. In nucleotides, the CDR3 is TGCGCCAGCAGCCAATCCAAACTCGGAAACTACGAGCAGTACTTC. This chain links TRBV4-3 with TRBJ2-7; D is uncertain. Per germline, CDR1 LGHNA and CDR2 YSLEER. The V end was cut by 2 bases, the J end by 3 bases, with 14 bases between. The CDR3 extends over 15 amino acids.

CDR3 protein: CASSSGVERGDTQYF. The CDR3 nucleotides read TGCGCCAGCAGTTCTGGCGTCGAGCGTGGAGATACGCAGTATTTT. This chain connects TRBV4-3 to TRBJ2-3; the D is unclear. Germline-derived CDR1 and CDR2 are LGHNA and YSLEER. The CDR3 totals 15 residues. Trimming took off 6 bases at V and 5 bases at J, with 18 bases between the two ends.